The 4 T cell receptor beta chains below come from one sample, sequenced in a study of cytomegalovirus exposure and HLA in healthy donors. PCR used 60 Vbeta primers and 13 Jbeta primers. Some clones are missing from TCRdb's copy, which holds only in-frame ones; the method was immunoSEQ multiplex PCR. This table holds around 86,000 clones, approximately 7.6% found once. Sequencing was performed on PBMCs. The receptors were gathered from a man aged 45 to 65 in good health and CMV-seronegative.

This clone was observed a handful of times. The rearrangement joins TRBV7-9 to TRBJ2-3; 13 nucleotides line up with TRBD2. The trim removed 8 bases at V and 2 bases at J, leaving 10 bases unmatched. The CDR3 runs to 17 residues. Germline lookup yields CDR1 SEHNR and CDR2 FQNEAQ (reference sequence). In nucleotides, the CDR3 is TGTGCCAGCGGTACTAGCGGGAGGGCCGAGGCCACAGATACGCAGTATTTT. Protein sequence: CASGTSGRAEATDTQYF.

The sample holds a few counts of this clone. The chain carries TRBV11-3 and TRBJ2-2; possible D gene TRBD1, 5 bases. Germline V gene lookup returns CDR1 SGHNT and CDR2 YENEEA. Trimming removed 2 bases at V and 7 bases at J, with 8 bases between. This CDR3 is built from 13 residues. As DNA, the CDR3 is TGTGCCAGCAGCTTATTCAGGGTCGGGGAGCTGTTTTTT. Residues: CASSLFRVGELFF.

This clone was detected a few times. The rearrangement uses TRBV5-1 and TRBJ2-3, with D uncertain. CDR1 and CDR2 (germline): SGHRS, YFSETQ. The length of the CDR3 is 18 residues. Trimming stripped 0 bases from V and 2 bases from J, with 19 bases between. The CDR3 coding sequence is TGCGCCAGCAGCTTGGTGGCTGTTAGAAGGAGCACCACAGATACGCAGTATTTT. Its protein product is CASSLVAVRRSTTDTQYF.

A few counts support this clone. The rearrangement links TRBV10-3 to TRBJ2-1; weak D call: TRBD2 (5 bases). The V and J ends lost 10 bases and 8 bases respectively, with 33 bases between them. This CDR3 spans 18 amino acids. Germline CDR1 is ENHRY and CDR2 is SYGVKD. CDR3 amino acids: CATQNRRKSSEGEHEQFF. The DNA for the CDR3 is TGTGCCACCCAGAACAGACGAAAATCATCCGAGGGAGAACATGAGCAGTTCTTC.